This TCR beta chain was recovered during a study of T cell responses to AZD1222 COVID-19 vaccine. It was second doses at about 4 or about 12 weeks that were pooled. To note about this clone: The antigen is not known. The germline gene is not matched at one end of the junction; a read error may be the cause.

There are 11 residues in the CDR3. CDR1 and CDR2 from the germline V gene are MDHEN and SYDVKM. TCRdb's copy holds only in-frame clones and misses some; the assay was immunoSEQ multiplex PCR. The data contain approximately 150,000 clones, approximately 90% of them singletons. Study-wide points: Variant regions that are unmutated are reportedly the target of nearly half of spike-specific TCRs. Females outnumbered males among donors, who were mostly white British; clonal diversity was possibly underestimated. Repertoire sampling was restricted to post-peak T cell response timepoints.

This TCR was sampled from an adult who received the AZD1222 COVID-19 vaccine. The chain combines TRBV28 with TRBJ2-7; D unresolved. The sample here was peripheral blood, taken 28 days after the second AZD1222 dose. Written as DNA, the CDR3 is TGTGCCATAATCAACTCCGACGAGCAGTACTTC. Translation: CAIINSDEQYF.